These 2 T cell receptor beta chains were sequenced from one sample in a study of cytomegalovirus exposure and HLA in healthy donors. 13 Jbeta primers and 60 Vbeta primers were used for the PCR. Measured with immunoSEQ multiplex PCR; TCRdb has only the in-frame clones, and not every one. Altogether under 200,000 clones are present, about 88% being singletons, with the ten largest covering roughly 2%. Sequencing was carried out using PBMCs. The receptors originated from a woman aged 18-29 years in good health and CMV-seronegative.

This clone was observed a handful of times. V gene TRBV6-5 combines with J gene TRBJ1-5, with D unresolved. Per the germline V gene, CDR1 is MNHEY and CDR2 is SVGAGI. CDR3 size: 15 residues. V lost 5 bases and J 3 bases, leaving 14 bases between the germline ends. DNA for the CDR3: TGTGCCAGCAGTGCCCAGGTGGGCCTCAATCAGCCCCAGCATTTT. It encodes CASSAQVGLNQPQHF.

The V gene is TRBV6-1, the J gene TRBJ1-2, with D unclear. Germline CDR1 reads MNHNS; CDR2 reads SASEGT. There are 13 residues in the CDR3. Trimming stripped 4 bases from V and 2 bases from J, with 8 bases between. CDR3 in amino acids: CASSVAENYGYTF. Written as DNA, the CDR3 is TGTGCCAGCAGTGTAGCAGAGAACTATGGCTACACCTTC.